This passage covers 17 T cell receptor beta chains from one sample sequenced in a study of cytomegalovirus exposure and HLA in healthy donors. The PCR used 60 Vbeta and 13 Jbeta primers. The data were produced by immunoSEQ multiplex PCR, yet TCRdb's version contains in-frame clones alone and is incomplete. This table has about 180,000 clones, about four fifths appearing once. Input material: PBMCs. Receptor source: a woman between 45 and 60 years old in good health and CMV-seropositive.

The chain employs TRBV6-4 and TRBJ2-3; 8 nucleotides agree with TRBD2. This CDR3 region has 14 residues. The V gene's germline CDR1 is MRHNA and CDR2 SNTAGT. The V gene end was trimmed by 6 bases and the J gene end by 3 bases; junction bases not matched to a gene: 5. The CDR3 reads CASSPGLVTDTQYF. Here the CDR3 DNA reads TGTGCCAGCAGCCCGGGACTAGTGACAGATACGCAGTATTTT.

The V and J genes are TRBV7-9 and TRBJ1-1; 9 positions match TRBD1. The trim removed 6 bases at V and 0 bases at J, leaving 5 bases unmatched. Germline V gives CDR1 SEHNR, CDR2 FQNEAQ (reference sequence). CDR3 length equals 15 residues. CDR3 nucleotide sequence: TGTGCCAGCAGTCGGGACAGGGCTATGAACACTGAAGCTTTCTTT. Encoded protein: CASSRDRAMNTEAFF. Full variable domain (outside the CDR3, taken from reference TRBV7-9 and TRBJ1-1): DTGVSQNPRHKITKRGQNVTFRCDPISEHNRLYWYRQTLGQGPEFLTYFQNEAQLEKSRLLSDRFSAERPKGSFSTLEIQRTEQGDSAMYLCASSRDRAMNTEAFFGQGTRLTVV.

J is TRBJ1-2 and V is TRBV9; 7 positions match TRBD1. J was trimmed by 4 bases and V by 2 bases; bases with no gene match: 11. Germline V gene data show CDR1 as SGDLS and CDR2 as YYNGEE. This CDR3 has 16 amino acids. For the CDR3, the DNA is TGTGCCAGCAGCGTTACTCCCACAGGGGTAATCTATGGCTACACCTTC. Its protein is CASSVTPTGVIYGYTF. Full variable domain (remainder filled in from reference TRBV9 and TRBJ1-2): DSGVTQTPKHLITATGQRVTLRCSPRSGDLSVYWYQQSLDQGLQFLIQYYNGEERAKGNILERFSAQQFPDLHSELNLSSLELGDSALYFCASSVTPTGVIYGYTFGSGTRLTVV.

This rearrangement joins TRBV6-1 to TRBJ1-2; no definite D call. Trimming cost V 2 bases and J 5 bases, with 9 bases left between them. The germline V gene has CDR1 MNHNS and CDR2 SASEGT. The CDR3 contains 13 residues. CDR3 coding DNA: TGTGCCAGCAGTGAATTGGCACCTTATGGCTACACCTTC. Encoded protein: CASSELAPYGYTF.

This clone appeared a few times. This chain connects TRBV7-8 to TRBJ1-3, with 7 positions matching TRBD1. Germline trimming cut 1 base from V and 0 bases from J; bases unmatched to any gene: 6. This CDR3 region has 17 residues. The V gene's germline CDR1 is SGHVS and CDR2 FQNEAQ. Here the CDR3 reads CASSLEQGTLSGNTIYF. CDR3 bases: TGTGCCAGCAGCTTAGAACAGGGGACTCTCTCTGGAAACACCATATATTTT.

The V call is TRBV7-2, the J call TRBJ2-1, with 7 bases identical to TRBD2. Trimming removed 5 bases from V and 0 bases from J; junction bases left unmatched: 4. CDR1 is SGHTA, CDR2 FQGNSA, per germline. There are 15 residues in the CDR3. CDR3 protein: CASSVLAASYNEQFF. CDR3 nucleotides: TGTGCCAGCAGCGTGCTAGCGGCCTCCTACAATGAGCAGTTCTTC.

The chain has TRBV2 and TRBJ1-5; D is perhaps TRBD1 (5 bases). This CDR3 contains 16 residues. V was trimmed by 7 bases and J by 0 bases, leaving 16 bases between them. Germline CDR1 reads SNHLY; CDR2 reads FYNNEI. As DNA, the CDR3 is TGTGCCAGCATGTCCCGGACATTCGGTAGCAATCAGCCCCAGCATTTT. Translated: CASMSRTFGSNQPQHF.

Note on this clone: This sample also contains other DNA sequences that code for the same CDR3. The rearrangement joins TRBV6-5 to TRBJ2-5; D gene ambiguous. The CDR3 is 13 amino acids. CDR1 MNHEY and CDR2 SVGAGI come from the germline V gene. V was clipped by 6 bases and J by 1 base, with 9 bases between them. CDR3: CASRRGVQETQYF. DNA for the CDR3: TGTGCCAGCAGGAGAGGCGTCCAAGAGACCCAGTACTTC.

The V and J genes are TRBV9 and TRBJ1-2; TRBD1 is a possible D gene (5 bases). The V end was cut by 4 bases, the J end by 8 bases, with 21 bases between. This CDR3 region has 15 residues. Looked up from germline, CDR1 is SGDLS and CDR2 is YYNGEE. CDR3 in DNA: TGTGCCAGCAGCCTCCGGACGAACCACGGGGGGGGCTACACCTTC. It yields the protein CASSLRTNHGGGYTF.

J is TRBJ1-2 and V is TRBV27; TRBD1 aligns across 8 bases. Looked up from germline, CDR1 is MNHEY and CDR2 is SMNVEV (reference sequence). This CDR3 is 16 amino acids long. V gave up 2 bases and J gave up 4 bases; unmatched junction bases: 9. This CDR3 is CASSLTRGQGLYGYTF. The CDR3 nucleotides read TGTGCCAGCAGTTTAACTAGAGGACAGGGCCTCTATGGCTACACCTTC.

The chain recombines TRBV9 with TRBJ2-1; tentative D call: TRBD2 (5 bases). V was trimmed by 10 bases and J by 0 bases, leaving 11 bases between them. CDR3 length: 13 residues. Germline V CDR1 and CDR2: SGDLS, YYNGEE. The DNA of the CDR3 is TGTGCCTCCGGGGATGGCTCCTACAATGAGCAGTTCTTC. This encodes CASGDGSYNEQFF.

V gene TRBV18 combines with J gene TRBJ1-2; tentative D call: TRBD1 (6 bases). The CDR3 totals 14 residues. Trimming pared 0 bases from V and 5 bases from J, leaving 10 bases between. Germline lookup yields CDR1 KGHSH and CDR2 LQKENI. CDR3 bases: TGTGCCAGCTCACCACCTCAACAGGGATATGGCTACACCTTC. It specifies CASSPPQQGYGYTF. The complete variable domain, with remaining parts taken from reference TRBV18 and TRBJ1-2, reads NAGVMQNPRHLVRRRGQEARLRCSPMKGHSHVYWYRQLPEEGLKFMVYLQKENIIDESGMPKERFSAEFPKEGPSILRIQQVVRGDSAAYFCASSPPQQGYGYTFGSGTRLTVV.

This chain joins TRBV15 and TRBJ1-6, with 7 bases aligning to TRBD1. The CDR3 has 14 amino acids. Trimming at V came to 4 bases and at J to 11 bases, leaving 8 bases not matched to a gene. Germline values: CDR1 LNHNV, CDR2 YYDKDF (reference sequence). CDR3 in DNA: TGTGCCACCAGCAAGCGGACAGGTCAAACACCCCTCCACTTT. Amino acids: CATSKRTGQTPLHF. The whole variable domain, filled in from reference TRBV15 and TRBJ1-6, reads DAMVIQNPRYQVTQFGKPVTLSCSQTLNHNVMYWYQQKSSQAPKLLFHYYDKDFNNEADTPDNFQSRRPNTSFCFLDIRSPGLGDTAMYLCATSKRTGQTPLHFGNGTRLTVT.

This clone was picked up a small number of times. The chain employs TRBV2 and TRBJ2-2, with 10 bases identical to TRBD2. The ends lost 6 bases at V and 7 bases at J; junction bases unmatched: 5. CDR1 SNHLY and CDR2 FYNNEI come from the germline V gene. This CDR3 is 14 amino acids long. CDR3 DNA sequence: TGTGCCAGCAGCCTAGCGGGAGTTTACGGGGAGCTGTTTTTT. Translated: CASSLAGVYGELFF.

The genes are TRBV5-1 and TRBJ2-6; possibly TRBD1 for D (6 bases). This CDR3 region has 18 residues. Trimming took 0 bases from V and 2 from J, leaving 15 bases between them. Germline assignment: CDR1 SGHRS and CDR2 YFSETQ. CDR3 amino acids: CASSLVGGPKTGANVLTF. CDR3 in DNA: TGCGCCAGCAGCTTGGTTGGGGGCCCCAAAACTGGGGCCAACGTCCTGACTTTC.

The chain couples TRBV19 to TRBJ2-1; the D gene is possibly TRBD1 (6 bases). The CDR3 loop spans 14 amino acids. The germline gives CDR1 LNHDA, CDR2 SQIVND (reference sequence). V dropped 4 bases and J dropped 9 bases, with 16 bases sitting between them. The DNA of the CDR3 is TGTGCCAGTAGTACCCATTGGGGGCGCTTTGAGCAGTTCTTC. Translated, it gives CASSTHWGRFEQFF.

This chain links TRBV6-6 with TRBJ2-7; D may be TRBD2 (5 bases). The V gene lost 7 bases and the J gene lost 1 base, with 11 bases spanning the gap. Germline CDR1 reads MNHNY; CDR2 reads SVGAGI (reference sequence). The CDR3 covers 13 residues. The CDR3 loop reads CASNGRESYEQYF. CDR3 nucleotide sequence: TGTGCCAGCAACGGACGGGAATCCTACGAGCAGTACTTC.